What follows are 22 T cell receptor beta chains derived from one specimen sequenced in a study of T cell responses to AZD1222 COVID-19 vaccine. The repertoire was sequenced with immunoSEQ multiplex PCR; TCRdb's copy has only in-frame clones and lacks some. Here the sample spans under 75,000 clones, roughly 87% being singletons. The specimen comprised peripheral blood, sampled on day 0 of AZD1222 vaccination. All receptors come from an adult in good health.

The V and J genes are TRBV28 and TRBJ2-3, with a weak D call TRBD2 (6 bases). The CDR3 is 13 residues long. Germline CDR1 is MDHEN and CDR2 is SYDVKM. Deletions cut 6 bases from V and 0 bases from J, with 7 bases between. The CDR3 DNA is TGTGCCAGCAGCGGGGGAAGCACAGATACGCAGTATTTT. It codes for CASSGGSTDTQYF.

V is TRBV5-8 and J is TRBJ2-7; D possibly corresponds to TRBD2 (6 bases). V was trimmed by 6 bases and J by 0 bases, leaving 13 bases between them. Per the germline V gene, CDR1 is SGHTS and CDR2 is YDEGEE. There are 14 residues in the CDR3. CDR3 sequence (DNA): TGTGCCAGCACCCGGGCCGGGAGCTCCTACGAGCAGTACTTC. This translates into CASTRAGSSYEQYF.

This chain's CDR3 is CASSRLPGTASGGANVLTF. The DNA of the CDR3 is TGTGCCAGCAGCCGTCTTCCCGGGACAGCTTCTGGGGGGGCCAACGTCCTGACTTTC. The rearrangement links TRBV7-8 to TRBJ2-6; TRBD1 matches 7 bases. Germline CDR1 is SGHVS and CDR2 is FQNEAQ. J lost 4 bases, V lost 5 bases, and 17 bases had no gene match. This CDR3 has 19 amino acids.

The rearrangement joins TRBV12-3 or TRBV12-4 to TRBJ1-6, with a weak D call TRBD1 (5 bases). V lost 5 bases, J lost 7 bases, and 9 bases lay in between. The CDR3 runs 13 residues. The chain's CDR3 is CASSPDRNSPLHF. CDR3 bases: TGTGCCAGCAGTCCTGACAGAAATTCACCCCTCCACTTT.

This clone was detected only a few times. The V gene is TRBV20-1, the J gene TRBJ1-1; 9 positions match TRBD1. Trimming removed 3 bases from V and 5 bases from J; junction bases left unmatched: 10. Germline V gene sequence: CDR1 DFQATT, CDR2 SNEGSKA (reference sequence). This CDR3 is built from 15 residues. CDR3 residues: CSASRQTGGETEAFF. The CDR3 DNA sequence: TGCAGTGCTAGTCGGCAGACAGGGGGGGAAACTGAAGCTTTCTTT.

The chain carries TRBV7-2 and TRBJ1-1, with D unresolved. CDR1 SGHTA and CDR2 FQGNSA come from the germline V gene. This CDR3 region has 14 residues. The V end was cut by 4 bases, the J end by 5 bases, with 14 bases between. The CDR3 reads CASSSVWGGTEAFF. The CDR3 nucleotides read TGTGCCAGCAGCTCCGTCTGGGGAGGGACTGAAGCTTTCTTT.

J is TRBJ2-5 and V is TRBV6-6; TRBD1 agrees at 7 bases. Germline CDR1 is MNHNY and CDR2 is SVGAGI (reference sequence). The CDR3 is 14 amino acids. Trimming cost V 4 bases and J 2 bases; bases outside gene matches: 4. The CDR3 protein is CASSSWTGQETQYF. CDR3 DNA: TGTGCCAGCAGTTCCTGGACAGGACAAGAGACCCAGTACTTC.

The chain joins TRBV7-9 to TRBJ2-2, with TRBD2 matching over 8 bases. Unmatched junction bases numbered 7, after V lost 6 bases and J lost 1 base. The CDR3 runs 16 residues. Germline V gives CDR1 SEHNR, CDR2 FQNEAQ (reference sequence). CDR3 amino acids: CASSRTSGENTGELFF. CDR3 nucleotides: TGTGCCAGCAGTCGTACTAGCGGAGAGAACACCGGGGAGCTGTTTTTT. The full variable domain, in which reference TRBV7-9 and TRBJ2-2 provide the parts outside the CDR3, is DTGVSQNPRHKITKRGQNVTFRCDPISEHNRLYWYRQTLGQGPEFLTYFQNEAQLEKSRLLSDRFSAERPKGSFSTLEIQRTEQGDSAMYLCASSRTSGENTGELFFGEGSRLTVL.

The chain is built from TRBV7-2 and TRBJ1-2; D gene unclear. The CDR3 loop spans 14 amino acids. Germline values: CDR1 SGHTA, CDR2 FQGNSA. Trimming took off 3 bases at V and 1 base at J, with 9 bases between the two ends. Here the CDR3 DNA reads TGTGCCAGCAGCTTTATAGCAGTTAACTATGGCTACACCTTC. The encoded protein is CASSFIAVNYGYTF. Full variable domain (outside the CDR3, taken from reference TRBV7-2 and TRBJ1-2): GAGVSQSPSNKVTEKGKDVELRCDPISGHTALYWYRQSLGQGLEFLIYFQGNSAPDKSGLPSDRFSAERTGGSVSTLTIQRTQQEDSAVYLCASSFIAVNYGYTFGSGTRLTVV.

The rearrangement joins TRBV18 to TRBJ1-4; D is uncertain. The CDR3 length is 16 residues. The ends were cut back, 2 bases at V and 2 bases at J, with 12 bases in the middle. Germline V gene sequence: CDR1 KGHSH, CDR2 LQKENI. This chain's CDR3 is CASSPVKDGTNEKLFF. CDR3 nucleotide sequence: TGTGCCAGCTCACCAGTGAAGGATGGGACTAATGAAAAACTGTTTTTT. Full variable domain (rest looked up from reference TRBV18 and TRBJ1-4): NAGVMQNPRHLVRRRGQEARLRCSPMKGHSHVYWYRQLPEEGLKFMVYLQKENIIDESGMPKERFSAEFPKEGPSILRIQQVVRGDSAAYFCASSPVKDGTNEKLFFGSGTQLSVL.

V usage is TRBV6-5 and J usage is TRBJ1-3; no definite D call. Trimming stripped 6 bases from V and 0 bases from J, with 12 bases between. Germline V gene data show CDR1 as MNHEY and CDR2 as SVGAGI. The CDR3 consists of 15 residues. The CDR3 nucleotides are TGTGCCAGCAGCACAAGACTAAGCTCTGGAAACACCATATATTTT. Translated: CASSTRLSSGNTIYF.

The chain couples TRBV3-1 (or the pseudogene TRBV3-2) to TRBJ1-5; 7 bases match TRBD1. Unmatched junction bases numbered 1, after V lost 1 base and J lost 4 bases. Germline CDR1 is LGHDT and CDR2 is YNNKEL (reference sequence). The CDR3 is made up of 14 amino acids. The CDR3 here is CASSQGTGNQPQHF. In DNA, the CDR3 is TGTGCCAGCAGCCAAGGGACAGGTAATCAGCCCCAGCATTTT.

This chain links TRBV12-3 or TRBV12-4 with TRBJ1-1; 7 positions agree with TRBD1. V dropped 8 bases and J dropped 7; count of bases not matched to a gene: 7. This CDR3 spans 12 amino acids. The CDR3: CASGIGTVEAFF. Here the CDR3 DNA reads TGTGCCAGCGGTATTGGGACAGTTGAAGCTTTCTTT.

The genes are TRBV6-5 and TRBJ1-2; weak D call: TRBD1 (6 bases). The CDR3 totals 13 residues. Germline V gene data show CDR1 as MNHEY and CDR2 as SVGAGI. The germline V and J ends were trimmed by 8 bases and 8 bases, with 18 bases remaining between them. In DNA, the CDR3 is TGTGCCAGCCTTGGGGACATGACAAAGGGCTACACCTTC. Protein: CASLGDMTKGYTF.

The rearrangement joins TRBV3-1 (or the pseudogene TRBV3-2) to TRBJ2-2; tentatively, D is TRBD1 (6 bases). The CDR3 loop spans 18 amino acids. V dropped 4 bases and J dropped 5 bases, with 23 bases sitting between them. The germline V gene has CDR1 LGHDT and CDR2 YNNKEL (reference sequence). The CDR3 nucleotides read TGTGCCAGCAGCCGGGGGCCGCGGCTAGTTGAAAGGACCGGGGAGCTGTTTTTT. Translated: CASSRGPRLVERTGELFF.

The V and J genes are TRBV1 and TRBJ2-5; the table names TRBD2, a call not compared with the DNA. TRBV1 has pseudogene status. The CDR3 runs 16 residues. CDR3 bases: TGCACCAGCAGCCGTGCCGGTGCGGATTACCAAGAGACCCAGTACTTC. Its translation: CTSSRAGADYQETQYF.

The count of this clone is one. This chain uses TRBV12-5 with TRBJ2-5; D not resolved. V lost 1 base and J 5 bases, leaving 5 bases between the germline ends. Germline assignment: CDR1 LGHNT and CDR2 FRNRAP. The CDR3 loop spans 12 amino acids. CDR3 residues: CASGLEWETQYF. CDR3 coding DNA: TGTGCTAGTGGTTTGGAGTGGGAGACCCAGTACTTC. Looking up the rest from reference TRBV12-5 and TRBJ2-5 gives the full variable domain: DARVTQTPRHKVTEMGQEVTMRCQPILGHNTVFWYRQTMMQGLELLAYFRNRAPLDDSGMPKDRFSAEMPDATLATLKIQPSEPRDSAVYFCASGLEWETQYFGPGTRLLVL.

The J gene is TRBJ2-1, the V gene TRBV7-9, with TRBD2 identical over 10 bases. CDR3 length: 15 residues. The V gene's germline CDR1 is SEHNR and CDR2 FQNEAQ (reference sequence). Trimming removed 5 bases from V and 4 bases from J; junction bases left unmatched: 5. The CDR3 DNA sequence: TGTGCCAGCAGCGGAACTAGCGGGATTTACAATGAGCAGTTCTTC. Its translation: CASSGTSGIYNEQFF. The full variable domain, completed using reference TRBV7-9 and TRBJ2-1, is DTGVSQNPRHKITKRGQNVTFRCDPISEHNRLYWYRQTLGQGPEFLTYFQNEAQLEKSRLLSDRFSAERPKGSFSTLEIQRTEQGDSAMYLCASSGTSGIYNEQFFGPGTRLTVL.

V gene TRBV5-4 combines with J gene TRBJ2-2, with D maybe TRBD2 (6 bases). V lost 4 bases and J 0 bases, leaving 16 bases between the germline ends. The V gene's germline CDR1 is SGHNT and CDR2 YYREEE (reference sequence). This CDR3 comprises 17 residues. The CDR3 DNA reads TGTGCCAGCAGCCCGGGATGGGCTAGCGCGAACACCGGGGAGCTGTTTTTT. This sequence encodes CASSPGWASANTGELFF. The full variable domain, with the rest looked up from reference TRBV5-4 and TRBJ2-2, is ETGVTQSPTHLIKTRGQQVTLRCSSQSGHNTVSWYQQALGQGPQFIFQYYREEENGRGNFPPRFSGLQFPNYSSELNVNALELDDSALYLCASSPGWASANTGELFFGEGSRLTVL.

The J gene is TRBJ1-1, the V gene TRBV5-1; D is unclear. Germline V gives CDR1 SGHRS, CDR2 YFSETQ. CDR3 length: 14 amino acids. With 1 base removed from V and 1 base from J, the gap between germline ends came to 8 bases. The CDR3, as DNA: TGCGCCAGCAGCTTGCGGACGGGGAACACTGAAGCTTTCTTT. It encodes CASSLRTGNTEAFF.

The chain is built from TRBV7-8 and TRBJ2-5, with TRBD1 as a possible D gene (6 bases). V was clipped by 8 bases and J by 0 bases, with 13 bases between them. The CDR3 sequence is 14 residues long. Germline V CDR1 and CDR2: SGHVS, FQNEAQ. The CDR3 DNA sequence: TGTGCCAGCGCCAGGGGCGGCGACCAAGAGACCCAGTACTTC. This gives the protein CASARGGDQETQYF.

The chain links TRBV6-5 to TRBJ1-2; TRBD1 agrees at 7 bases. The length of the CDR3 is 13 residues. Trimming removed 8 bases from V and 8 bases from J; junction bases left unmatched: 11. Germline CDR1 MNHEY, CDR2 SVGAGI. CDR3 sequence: CASHPTDRQGYTF. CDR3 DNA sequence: TGTGCCAGCCATCCAACGGACAGGCAAGGCTACACCTTC.